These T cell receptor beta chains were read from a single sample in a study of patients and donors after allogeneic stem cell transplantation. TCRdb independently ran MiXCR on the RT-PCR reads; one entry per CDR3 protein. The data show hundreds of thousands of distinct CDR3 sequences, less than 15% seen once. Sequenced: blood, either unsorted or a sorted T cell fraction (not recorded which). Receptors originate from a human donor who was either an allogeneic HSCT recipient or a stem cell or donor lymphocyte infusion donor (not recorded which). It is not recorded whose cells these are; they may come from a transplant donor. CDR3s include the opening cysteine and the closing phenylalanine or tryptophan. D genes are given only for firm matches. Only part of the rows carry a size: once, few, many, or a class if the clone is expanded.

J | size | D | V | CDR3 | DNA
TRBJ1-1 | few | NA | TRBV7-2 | CASRQPNTEAFF | TGTGCCAGCAGACAGCCGAACACTGAAGCTTTCTTT
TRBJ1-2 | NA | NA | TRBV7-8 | CASSSDFLYGYTF | TGTGCCAGCAGCTCCGACTTCCTCTATGGCTACACCTTC
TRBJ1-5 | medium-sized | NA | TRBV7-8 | CATSRAHLYQPQHF | TGTGCCACCAGCCGGGCCCATCTTTATCAGCCCCAGCATTTT
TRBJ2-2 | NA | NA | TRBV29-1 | CSVAAKSVGELFF | TGCAGCGTTGCGGCGAAGTCGGTCGGGGAGCTGTTTTTT
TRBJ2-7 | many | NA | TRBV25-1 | CASSGANSYEQYF | TGTGCCAGCAGCGGGGCAAACTCCTACGAGCAGTACTTC
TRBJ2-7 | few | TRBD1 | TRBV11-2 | CASSYDRGVGEQYF | TGTGCCAGCAGCTACGACAGGGGAGTAGGCGAGCAGTACTTC
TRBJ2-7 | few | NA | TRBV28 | CASSPAGSRSFYEQYF | TGTGCCAGCAGCCCGGCGGGGTCTCGATCCTTCTACGAGCAGTACTTC
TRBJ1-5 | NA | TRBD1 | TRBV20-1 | CSANLMGTGSNQPQHF | TGCAGTGCTAATTTGATGGGGACAGGAAGCAATCAGCCCCAGCATTTT
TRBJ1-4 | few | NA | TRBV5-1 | CASSRGLGVEKLFF | TGCGCCAGCAGCCGGGGACTGGGAGTGGAAAAACTGTTTTTT
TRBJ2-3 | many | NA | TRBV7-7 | CASSLVRTDTQYF | TGTGCTAGCAGCTTAGTGAGGACAGATACGCAGTATTTT
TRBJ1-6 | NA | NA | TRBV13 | CASSGNRDSPLHF | TGTGCCAGCTCGGGGAACAGAGATTCACCCCTCCACTTT
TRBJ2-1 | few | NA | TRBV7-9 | CASSLALGDMRRNEQFF | TGTGCCAGCAGCTTAGCGCTGGGGGATATGAGGCGGAATGAGCAGTTCTTC
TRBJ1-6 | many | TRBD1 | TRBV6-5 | CASSYSRGDSPLHF | TGTGCCAGCAGTTACAGCAGGGGGGATTCACCCCTCCACTTT
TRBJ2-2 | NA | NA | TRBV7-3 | CASSLRDPRPGGAGELFF | TGTGCCAGCAGCTTAAGGGACCCCCGGCCAGGGGGGGCCGGGGAGCTGTTTTTT
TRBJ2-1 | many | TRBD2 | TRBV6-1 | CAGYSGTSHNEQFF | TGTGCCGGGTACTCCGGGACTAGCCACAATGAGCAGTTCTTC
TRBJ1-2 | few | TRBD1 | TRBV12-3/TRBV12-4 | CASSRDRVYGYTF | TGTGCCAGCAGTCGGGACAGGGTCTATGGCTACACCTTC
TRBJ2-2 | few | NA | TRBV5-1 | CASSSVSNTGELFF | TGCGCCAGCAGCTCGGTATCGAACACCGGGGAGCTGTTTTTT
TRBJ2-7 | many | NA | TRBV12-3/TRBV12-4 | CASSKGTGGAYEQYF | TGTGCCAGCAGTAAGGGAACAGGCGGCGCCTACGAGCAGTACTTC
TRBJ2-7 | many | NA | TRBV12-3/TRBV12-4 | CASSQAYEQYF | TGTGCCAGCAGCCAGGCCTACGAGCAGTACTTC
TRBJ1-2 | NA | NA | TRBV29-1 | CSVVQGGTVYGYTF | TGCAGCGTTGTCCAAGGTGGGACCGTCTATGGCTACACCTTC
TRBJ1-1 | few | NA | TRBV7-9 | CASSLRQMNTEAFF | TGTGCCAGCAGCTTACGACAGATGAACACTGAAGCTTTCTTT
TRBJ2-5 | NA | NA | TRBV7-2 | CASSEDPSDFIRETQYF | TGTGCCAGCAGCGAGGACCCTAGCGATTTTATTCGAGAGACCCAGTACTTC
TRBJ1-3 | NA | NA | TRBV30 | CAWDPGISGNTIYF | TGTGCCTGGGACCCAGGGATATCTGGAAACACCATATATTTT
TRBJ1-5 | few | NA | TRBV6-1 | CASSGGGPFQPQHF | TGTGCCAGCAGTGGGGGGGGCCCCTTTCAGCCCCAGCATTTT
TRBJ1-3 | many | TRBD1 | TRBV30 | CAWSSELKTGSRNTIYF | TGTGCCTGGAGCTCAGAATTAAAGACAGGGAGCAGAAACACCATATATTTT
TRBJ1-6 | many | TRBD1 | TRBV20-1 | CSAYRDRNSPLHF | TGCAGTGCTTACCGGGACAGAAATTCACCCCTCCACTTT
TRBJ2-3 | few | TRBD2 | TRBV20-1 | CSATDEAGERWTQYF | TGCAGTGCTACCGACGAAGCGGGAGAGAGATGGACGCAGTATTTT
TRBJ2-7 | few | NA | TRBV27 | CASSFSSGSSYEQYF | TGTGCCAGCAGTTTTTCGAGCGGAAGCTCCTACGAGCAGTACTTC
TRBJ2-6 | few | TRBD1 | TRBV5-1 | CASSWVAGQGAGANVLTF | TGCGCCAGCAGCTGGGTCGCCGGACAGGGGGCTGGGGCCAACGTCCTGACTTTC
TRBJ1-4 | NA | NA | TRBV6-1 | CASRERPGAEKLFF | TGTGCCAGCAGGGAACGGCCAGGGGCGGAAAAACTGTTTTTT
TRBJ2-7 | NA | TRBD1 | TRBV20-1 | CSASQTGRSGEQYF | TGCAGTGCTAGCCAGACAGGGCGGTCGGGGGAGCAGTACTTC
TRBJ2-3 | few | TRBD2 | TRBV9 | CASSVGLAGFSDTQYF | TGTGCCAGCAGCGTTGGACTAGCGGGGTTCTCAGATACGCAGTATTTT
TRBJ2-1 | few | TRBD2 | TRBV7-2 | CASSESGTSINEQFF | TGTGCCAGCAGCGAATCGGGGACTAGCATAAATGAGCAGTTCTTC
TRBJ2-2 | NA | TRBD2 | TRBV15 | CATRDLTSGHTGELFF | TGTGCCACCAGAGATCTGACTAGCGGACACACCGGGGAGCTGTTTTTT
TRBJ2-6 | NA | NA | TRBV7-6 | CASSFSRTGANVLTF | TGTGCCAGCAGCTTTTCGAGGACTGGGGCCAACGTCCTGACTTTC
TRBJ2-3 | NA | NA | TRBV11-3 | CASAGQGFTDTQYF | TGTGCCAGCGCCGGGCAGGGGTTCACAGATACGCAGTATTTT
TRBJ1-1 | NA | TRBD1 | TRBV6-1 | CASSEVWTGVSTEAFF | TGTGCCAGCAGTGAAGTTTGGACAGGGGTTAGCACTGAAGCTTTCTTT
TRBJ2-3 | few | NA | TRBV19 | CASRGLGTDTQYF | TGTGCCAGCAGGGGTTTAGGCACAGATACGCAGTATTTT
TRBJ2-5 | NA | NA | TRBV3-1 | CASSLKGGARETQYF | TGTGCCAGCAGTTTAAAAGGAGGGGCAAGAGAGACCCAGTACTTC